This T cell receptor beta chain came from a study of T-cell reconstitution after alpha-beta-depleted transplantation in children. This sample's TCRbeta library carried unique molecular identifier barcodes. TCRdb independently ran MiXCR on the PCR reads; one entry per CDR3 protein. Counted here are 150,000 to 200,000 distinct CDR3 sequences, roughly 7.5% occurring once; the ten biggest clones make up more than 2.5%. The CDR3 consists of 18 residues. The germline CDR1 and CDR2 sequences are LNHNV and YYDKDF (reference sequence). Trimming left V 0 bases short and J 2 bases short, with 18 bases between. This clonotype was found many times.

The TCR comes from a human donor who donated a stem cell graft to a child with Wiskott-Aldrich syndrome. The chain recombines TRBV15 with TRBJ2-3, with D tentatively TRBD1 or TRBD2 (5 bases each). The sample consisted of PBMCs from the stem cell graft donor, taken from the stem cell graft. The chain's CDR3 is CATSRDLSPGRNTDTQYF. The CDR3, as DNA: TGTGCCACCAGCAGAGACCTTTCACCGGGACGGAACACAGATACGCAGTATTTT.